Each of the 11 T cell receptor beta chains below was sequenced from the same sample in a study of immune evolution from preneoplasia to lung adenocarcinoma. Data came from immunoSEQ multiplex PCR; TCRdb stores just in-frame clones and leaves some out. The sample has approximately 11,000 clones, around 78% seen once; the top ten hold less than 4%. The sequencing sample was made of FFPE minimally invasive lung adenocarcinoma tissue. The receptor set was obtained from a person in their sixties or seventies with lung adenocarcinoma.

The chain recombines TRBV19 with TRBJ1-1, with D possibly matching TRBD1 (6 bases). The CDR3 totals 14 residues. The germline V and J ends were trimmed by 1 base and 4 bases, with 10 bases remaining between them. Germline V gene data show CDR1 as LNHDA and CDR2 as SQIVND (reference sequence). The CDR3 here is CASSIVKGGTEAFF. The DNA of the CDR3 is TGTGCCAGTAGTATAGTCAAAGGGGGCACTGAAGCTTTCTTT.

This clone was detected a few times. This rearrangement joins TRBV18 to TRBJ2-2; D unclear. V shed 0 bases and J shed 3 bases, with 11 bases lying between them. Germline V gene sequence: CDR1 KGHSH, CDR2 LQKENI. This CDR3 region has 16 residues. This chain's CDR3 is CASSPPSSRDTGELFF. As DNA, the CDR3 is TGTGCCAGCTCACCACCCTCCTCACGTGACACCGGGGAGCTGTTTTTT.

In the case of this clone: One end of the junction does not line up with germline, which may come from a read error. This chain links TRBV18 with TRBJ2-2, with D possibly being TRBD2 (7 bases). Germline CDR1 reads KGHSH; CDR2 reads LQKENI. The CDR3 runs to 16 residues. CDR3 amino acids: CASSPLGGANAGELFF. The CDR3 DNA is TGTGCCAGCTCACCCCTAGGGGGGGCGAACGCCGGGGAGCTGTTTTTT.

The V gene is TRBV7-8, the J gene TRBJ2-1, with a possible D match to TRBD2 (6 bases). The CDR3 has 16 residues. Trimming shortened V by 1 base and J by 2 bases, and 12 bases separated the two germline ends. Looked up from germline, CDR1 is SGHVS and CDR2 is FQNEAQ. The DNA of the CDR3 is TGTGCCAGCAGCTTAGAGGGCCCTAGCGCCTACAATGAGCAGTTCTTC. It specifies CASSLEGPSAYNEQFF.

The genes are TRBV10-3 and TRBJ2-3; 7 nucleotides agree with TRBD2. The V and J ends lost 0 bases and 3 bases, in that order; junction bases with no gene match: 0. Germline CDR1 reads ENHRY; CDR2 reads SYGVKD. The CDR3 has 14 amino acids. DNA of the CDR3: TGTGCCATCAGTGAGTCTAGCGGGACAGATACGCAGTATTTT. It translates to CAISESSGTDTQYF.

The chain joins TRBV18 to TRBJ1-2; a weak D match, TRBD1 (6 bases). This CDR3 is 15 amino acids long. V was cut by 3 bases and J by 8 bases, with 19 bases left in between. In germline, CDR1 is KGHSH, CDR2 LQKENI. Written as DNA, the CDR3 is TGTGCCAGCTCACCCCGCCGGGACACGACTGGCGGCTACACCTTC. Amino acids: CASSPRRDTTGGYTF.

This clone was seen more than once but under ten times. V is TRBV2 and J is TRBJ2-1; D might be TRBD2 (5 bases). CDR1 SNHLY and CDR2 FYNNEI come from the germline V gene. V was shortened by 5 bases and J by 6 bases, with 11 bases between the two germline ends. The CDR3 is made up of 13 amino acids. The CDR3 DNA reads as TGTGCCAGCAGTCCGCAACTAGGCAATGAGCAGTTCTTC. It specifies CASSPQLGNEQFF. Together with reference TRBV2 and TRBJ2-1, the CDR3 gives the full variable domain: EPEVTQTPSHQVTQMGQEVILRCVPISNHLYFYWYRQILGQKVEFLVSFYNNEISEKSEIFDDQFSVERPDGSNFTLKIRSTKLEDSAMYFCASSPQLGNEQFFGPGTRLTVL.

J is TRBJ1-4 and V is TRBV2; 9 bases are a match to TRBD1. Germline V CDR1 and CDR2: SNHLY, FYNNEI. With 8 bases clipped from V and 8 bases from J, the junction kept 12 bases outside the gene matches. There are 15 residues in the CDR3. The DNA for the CDR3 is TGTGCCAGCTTCAGGACAGGGGTCCTTGGGGAAAAACTGTTTTTT. Translating it yields CASFRTGVLGEKLFF.

The chain links TRBV7-2 to TRBJ1-1; no firm D call. Germline lookup yields CDR1 SGHTA and CDR2 FQGNSA. The length of the CDR3 is 13 residues. Trimming took off 8 bases at V and 2 bases at J, with 12 bases between the two ends. CDR3 region: CASSRTENTEAFF. The DNA of the CDR3 is TGTGCCAGCTCCCGGACGGAAAACACTGAAGCTTTCTTT.

This clone occurred once. The chain is built from TRBV9 and TRBJ2-5; D remains unclear. V was pared by 3 bases and J by 5 bases, with 14 bases between. The germline gives CDR1 SGDLS, CDR2 YYNGEE. CDR3 length equals 14 residues. The CDR3, as DNA: TGTGCCAGCAGCGGACCGAGCTTTGGCGAGACCCAGTACTTC. Its translation is CASSGPSFGETQYF.

The chain employs TRBV10-3 and TRBJ1-3, with TRBD1 as a possible D gene (5 bases). With 10 bases removed from V and 0 bases from J, the gap between germline ends came to 16 bases. This CDR3 has 15 residues. Germline-derived CDR1 and CDR2 are ENHRY and SYGVKD. CDR3 residues: CASEREDNSGNTIYF. Here the CDR3 DNA reads TGTGCCAGCGAAAGGGAGGACAACTCTGGAAACACCATATATTTT.